This T cell receptor beta chain was identified in a study of T cell repertoires in cytomegalovirus infection. This CDR3 has 17 amino acids. The V end was cut by 6 bases, the J end by 4 bases, with 22 bases between. Germline-derived CDR1 and CDR2 are MNHEY and SVGEGT. TCRdb re-derived calls from the reads in MiXCR, one entry per CDR3 protein. This sample carries about 530,000 distinct CDR3 sequences, roughly 29% of them seen once, and the ten largest clones take over 10%. General observations from the study: Across the ex vivo response, the dominant clonotypes were HLA-C-restricted CMV-specific TCR beta clonotypes.

As for this clonotype: Its antigen is unknown.

The receptor's source is a human donor in good health (CMV status not recorded). Some clones in this sample may be carry-over from other donors' samples. Source material: PBMCs. V gene TRBV6-2 or TRBV6-3 combines with J gene TRBJ1-3, with D possibly matching TRBD1 (5 bases). CDR3 coding DNA: TGTGCCAGCAGCCTCTTTTACAGGAATGAGGGCGGAAACACCATATATTTT. Its protein is CASSLFYRNEGGNTIYF.